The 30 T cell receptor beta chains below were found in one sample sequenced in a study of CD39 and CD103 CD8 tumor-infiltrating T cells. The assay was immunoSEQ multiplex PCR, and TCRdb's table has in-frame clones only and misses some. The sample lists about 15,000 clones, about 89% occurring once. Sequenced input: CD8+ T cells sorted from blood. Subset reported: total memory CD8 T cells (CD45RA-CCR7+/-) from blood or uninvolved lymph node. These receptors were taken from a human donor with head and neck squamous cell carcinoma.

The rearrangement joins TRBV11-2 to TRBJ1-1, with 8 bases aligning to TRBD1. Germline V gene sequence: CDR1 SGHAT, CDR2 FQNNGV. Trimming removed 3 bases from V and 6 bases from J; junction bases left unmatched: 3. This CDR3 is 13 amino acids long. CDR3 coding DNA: TGTGCCAGCAGCTTTACAGGGGGTTCTGAAGCTTTCTTT. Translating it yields CASSFTGGSEAFF. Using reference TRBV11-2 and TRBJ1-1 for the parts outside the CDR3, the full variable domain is EAGVAQSPRYKIIEKRQSVAFWCNPISGHATLYWYQQILGQGPKLLIQFQNNGVVDDSQLPKDRFSAERLKGVDSTLKIQPAKLEDSAVYLCASSFTGGSEAFFGQGTRLTVV.

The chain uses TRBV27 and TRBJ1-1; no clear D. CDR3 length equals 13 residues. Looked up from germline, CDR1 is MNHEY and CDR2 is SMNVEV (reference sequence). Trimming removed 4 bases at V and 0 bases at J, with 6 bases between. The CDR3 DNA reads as TGTGCCAGCAGTTCCCGAATGAACACTGAAGCTTTCTTT. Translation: CASSSRMNTEAFF.

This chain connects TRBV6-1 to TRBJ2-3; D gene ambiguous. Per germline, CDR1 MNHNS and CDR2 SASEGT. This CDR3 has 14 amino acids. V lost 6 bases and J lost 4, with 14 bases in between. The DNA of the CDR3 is TGTGCCAGCAGCGACCTTAGTGGGGCAGATACGCAGTATTTT. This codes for CASSDLSGADTQYF.

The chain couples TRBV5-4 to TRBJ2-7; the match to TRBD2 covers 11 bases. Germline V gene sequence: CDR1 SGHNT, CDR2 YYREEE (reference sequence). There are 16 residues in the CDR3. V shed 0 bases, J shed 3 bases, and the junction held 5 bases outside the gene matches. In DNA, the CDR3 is TGTGCCAGCAGCTTGGAACTAGCGGGGGTAAACTACGAGCAGTACTTC. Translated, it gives CASSLELAGVNYEQYF.

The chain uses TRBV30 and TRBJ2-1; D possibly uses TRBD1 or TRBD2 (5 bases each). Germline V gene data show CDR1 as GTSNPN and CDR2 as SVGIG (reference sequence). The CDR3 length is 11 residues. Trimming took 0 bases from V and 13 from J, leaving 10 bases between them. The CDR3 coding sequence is TGTGCCTGGAGTGTAATCGGGGCCCAGTTCTTC. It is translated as CAWSVIGAQFF.

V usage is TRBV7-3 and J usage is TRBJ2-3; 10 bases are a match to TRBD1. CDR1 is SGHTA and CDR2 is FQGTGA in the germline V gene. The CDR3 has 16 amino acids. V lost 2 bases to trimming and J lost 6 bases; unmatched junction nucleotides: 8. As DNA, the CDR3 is TGTGCCAGCAGCTTATCTTTTGGGACAGGGGTTGATACGCAGTATTTT. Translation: CASSLSFGTGVDTQYF.

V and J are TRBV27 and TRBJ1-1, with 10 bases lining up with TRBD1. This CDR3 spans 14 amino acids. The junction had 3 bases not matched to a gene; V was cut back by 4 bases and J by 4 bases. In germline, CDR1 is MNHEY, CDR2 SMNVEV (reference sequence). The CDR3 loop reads CASSSTGGFTEAFF. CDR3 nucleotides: TGTGCCAGCAGTTCGACAGGGGGCTTCACTGAAGCTTTCTTT.

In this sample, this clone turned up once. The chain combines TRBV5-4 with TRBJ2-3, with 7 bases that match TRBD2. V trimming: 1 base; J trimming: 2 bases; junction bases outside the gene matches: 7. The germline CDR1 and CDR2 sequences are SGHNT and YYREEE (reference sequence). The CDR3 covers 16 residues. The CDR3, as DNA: TGTGCCAGCAGCTTGTTTGCGGGGGAAAACACAGATACGCAGTATTTT. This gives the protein CASSLFAGENTDTQYF. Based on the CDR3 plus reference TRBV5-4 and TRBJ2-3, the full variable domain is ETGVTQSPTHLIKTRGQQVTLRCSSQSGHNTVSWYQQALGQGPQFIFQYYREEENGRGNFPPRFSGLQFPNYSSELNVNALELDDSALYLCASSLFAGENTDTQYFGPGTRLTVL.

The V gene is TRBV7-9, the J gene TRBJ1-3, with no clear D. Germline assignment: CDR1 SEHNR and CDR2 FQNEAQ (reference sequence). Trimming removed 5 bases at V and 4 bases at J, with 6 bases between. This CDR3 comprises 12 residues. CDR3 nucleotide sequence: TGTGCCAGCAGCCAAAGGGGAAACACCATATATTTT. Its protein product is CASSQRGNTIYF.

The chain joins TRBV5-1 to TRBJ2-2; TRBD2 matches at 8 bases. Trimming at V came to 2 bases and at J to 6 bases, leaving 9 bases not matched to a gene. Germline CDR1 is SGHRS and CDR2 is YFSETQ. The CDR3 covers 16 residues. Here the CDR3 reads CASSFGLARVSGELFF. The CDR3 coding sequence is TGCGCCAGCAGCTTTGGACTAGCTCGCGTCTCCGGGGAGCTGTTTTTT.

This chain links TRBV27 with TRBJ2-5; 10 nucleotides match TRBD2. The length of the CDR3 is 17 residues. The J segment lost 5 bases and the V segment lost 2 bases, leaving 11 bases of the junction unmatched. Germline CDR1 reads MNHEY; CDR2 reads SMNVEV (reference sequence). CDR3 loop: CASSLGSSGGRWETQYF. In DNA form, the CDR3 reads TGTGCCAGCAGTTTAGGGTCTAGCGGGGGCCGGTGGGAGACCCAGTACTTC.

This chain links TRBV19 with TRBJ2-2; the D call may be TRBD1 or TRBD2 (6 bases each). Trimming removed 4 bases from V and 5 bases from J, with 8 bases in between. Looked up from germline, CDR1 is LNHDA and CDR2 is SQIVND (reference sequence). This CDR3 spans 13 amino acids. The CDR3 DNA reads TGTGCCAGTAGTAGAGGGGGGACCGGGGAGCTGTTTTTT. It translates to CASSRGGTGELFF.

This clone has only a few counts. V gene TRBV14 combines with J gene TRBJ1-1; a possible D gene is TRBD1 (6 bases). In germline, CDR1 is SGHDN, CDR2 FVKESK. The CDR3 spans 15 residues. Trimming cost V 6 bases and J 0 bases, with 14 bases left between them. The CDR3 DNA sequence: TGTGCCAGCAGTGGGGGCGGGGCTTTGAACACTGAAGCTTTCTTT. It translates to CASSGGGALNTEAFF. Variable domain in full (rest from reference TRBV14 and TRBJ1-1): EAGVTQFPSHSVIEKGQTVTLRCDPISGHDNLYWYRRVMGKEIKFLLHFVKESKQDESGMPNNRFLAERTGGTYSTLKVQPAELEDSGVYFCASSGGGALNTEAFFGQGTRLTVV.

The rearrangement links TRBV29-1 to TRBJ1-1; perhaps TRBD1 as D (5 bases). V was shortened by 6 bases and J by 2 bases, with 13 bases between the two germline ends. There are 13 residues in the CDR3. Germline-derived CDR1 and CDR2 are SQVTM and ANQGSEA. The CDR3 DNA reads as TGCAGCGTACGCAGGGAAGCAAACACTGAAGCTTTCTTT. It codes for CSVRREANTEAFF. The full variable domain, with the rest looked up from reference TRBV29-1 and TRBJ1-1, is SAVISQKPSRDICQRGTSLTIQCQVDSQVTMMFWYRQQPGQSLTLIATANQGSEATYESGFVIDKFPISRPNLTFSTLTVSNMSPEDSSIYLCSVRREANTEAFFGQGTRLTVV.

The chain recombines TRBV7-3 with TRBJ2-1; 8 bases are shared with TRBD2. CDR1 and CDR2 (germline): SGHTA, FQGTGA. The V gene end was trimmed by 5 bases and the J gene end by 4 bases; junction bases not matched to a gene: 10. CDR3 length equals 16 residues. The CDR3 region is CASSPLRGDQYNEQFF. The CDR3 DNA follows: TGTGCCAGCAGCCCCCTGCGGGGGGACCAATACAATGAGCAGTTCTTC.

CDR3 DNA sequence: TGTGCCAGCAGTTTAGCAGGTTCCTACGAGCAGTACTTC. It codes for CASSLAGSYEQYF. The V and J genes are TRBV27 and TRBJ2-7; D unclear. The V gene's germline CDR1 is MNHEY and CDR2 SMNVEV (reference sequence). This CDR3 contains 13 residues. Deletions cut 2 bases from V and 1 base from J, with 6 bases between.

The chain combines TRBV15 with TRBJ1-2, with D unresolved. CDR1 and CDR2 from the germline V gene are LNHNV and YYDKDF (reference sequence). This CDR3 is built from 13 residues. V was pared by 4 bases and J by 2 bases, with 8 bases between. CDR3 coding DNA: TGTGCCACCAGCATCAATCTAAACTATGGCTACACCTTC. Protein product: CATSINLNYGYTF.

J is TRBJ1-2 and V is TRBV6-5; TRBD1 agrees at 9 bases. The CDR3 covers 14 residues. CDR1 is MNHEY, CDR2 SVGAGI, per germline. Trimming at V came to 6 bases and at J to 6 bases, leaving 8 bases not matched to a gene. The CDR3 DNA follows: TGTGCCAGCAGCCGACAGGGGGGTAGTCATGGCTACACCTTC. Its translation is CASSRQGGSHGYTF.

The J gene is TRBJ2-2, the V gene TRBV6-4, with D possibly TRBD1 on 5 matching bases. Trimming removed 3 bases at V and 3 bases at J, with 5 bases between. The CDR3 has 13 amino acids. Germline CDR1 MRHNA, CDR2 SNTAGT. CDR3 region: CASSEGHTGELFF. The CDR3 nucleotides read TGTGCCAGCAGTGAGGGGCACACCGGGGAGCTGTTTTTT.

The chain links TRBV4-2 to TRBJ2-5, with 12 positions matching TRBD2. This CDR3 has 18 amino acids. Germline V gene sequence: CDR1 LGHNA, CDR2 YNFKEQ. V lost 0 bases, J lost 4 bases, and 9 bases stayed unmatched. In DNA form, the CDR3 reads TGTGCCAGCAGCCAAGATCTCCTAGCGGGGGGGATTCTAGAGACCCAGTACTTC. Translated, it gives CASSQDLLAGGILETQYF.

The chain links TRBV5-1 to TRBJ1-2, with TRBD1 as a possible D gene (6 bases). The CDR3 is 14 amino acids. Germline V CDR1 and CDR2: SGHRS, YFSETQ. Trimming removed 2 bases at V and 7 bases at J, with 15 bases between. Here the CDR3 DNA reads TGCGCCAGCAGCTTTGAGGGGGGTTCGGCTGGCTACACCTTC. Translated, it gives CASSFEGGSAGYTF. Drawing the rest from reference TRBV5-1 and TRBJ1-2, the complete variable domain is KAGVTQTPRYLIKTRGQQVTLSCSPISGHRSVSWYQQTPGQGLQFLFEYFSETQRNKGNFPGRFSGRQFSNSRSEMNVSTLELGDSALYLCASSFEGGSAGYTFGSGTRLTVV.

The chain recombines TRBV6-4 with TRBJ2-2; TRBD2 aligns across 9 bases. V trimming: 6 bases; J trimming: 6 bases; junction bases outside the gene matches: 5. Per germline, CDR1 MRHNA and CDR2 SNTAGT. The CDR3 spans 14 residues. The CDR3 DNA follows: TGTGCCAGCAGCACCGGGACTAGCTCCGGGGAGCTGTTTTTT. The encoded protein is CASSTGTSSGELFF.

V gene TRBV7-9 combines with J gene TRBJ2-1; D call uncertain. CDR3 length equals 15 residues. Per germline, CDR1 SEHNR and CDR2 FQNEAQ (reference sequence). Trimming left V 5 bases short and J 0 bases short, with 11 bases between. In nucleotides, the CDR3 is TGTGCCAGCAGCCTTCTCGTGAGCTCCTACAATGAGCAGTTCTTC. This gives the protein CASSLLVSSYNEQFF.

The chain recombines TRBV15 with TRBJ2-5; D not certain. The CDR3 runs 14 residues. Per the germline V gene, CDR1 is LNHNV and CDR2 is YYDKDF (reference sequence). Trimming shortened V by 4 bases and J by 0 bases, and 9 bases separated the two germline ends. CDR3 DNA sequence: TGTGCCACCAGCATTGTCCAGGACCAAGAGACCCAGTACTTC. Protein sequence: CATSIVQDQETQYF.

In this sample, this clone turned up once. This CDR3 reads CASSKAVGNRGIGTEAFF. In nucleotides, the CDR3 is TGTGCCAGCAGCAAAGCAGTAGGAAACAGGGGAATTGGAACTGAAGCTTTCTTT. The chain combines TRBV21-1 with TRBJ1-1; TRBD1 reflects the table's D call only, with no check against the DNA. TRBV21-1 is termed a pseudogene. The CDR3 sequence is 18 residues long.

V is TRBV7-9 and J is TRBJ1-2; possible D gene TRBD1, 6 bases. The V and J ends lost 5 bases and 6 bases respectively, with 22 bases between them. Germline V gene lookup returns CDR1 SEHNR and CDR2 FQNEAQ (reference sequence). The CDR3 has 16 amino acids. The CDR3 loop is CASSRDGYRAWDGYTF. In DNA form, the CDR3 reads TGTGCCAGCAGCCGTGATGGGTACAGGGCATGGGATGGCTACACCTTC.

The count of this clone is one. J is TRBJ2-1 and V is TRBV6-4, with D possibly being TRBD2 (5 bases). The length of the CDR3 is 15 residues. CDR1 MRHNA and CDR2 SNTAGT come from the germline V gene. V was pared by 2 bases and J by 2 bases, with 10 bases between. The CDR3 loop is CASSDDLAPYNEQFF. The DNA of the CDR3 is TGTGCCAGCAGTGACGATCTAGCCCCCTACAATGAGCAGTTCTTC.

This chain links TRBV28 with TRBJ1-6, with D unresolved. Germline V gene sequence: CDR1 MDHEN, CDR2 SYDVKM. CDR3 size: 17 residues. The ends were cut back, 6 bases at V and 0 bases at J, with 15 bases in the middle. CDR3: CASSSDRVSSYNSPLHF. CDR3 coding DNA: TGTGCCAGCAGCTCGGACCGAGTTAGCTCCTATAATTCACCCCTCCACTTT.

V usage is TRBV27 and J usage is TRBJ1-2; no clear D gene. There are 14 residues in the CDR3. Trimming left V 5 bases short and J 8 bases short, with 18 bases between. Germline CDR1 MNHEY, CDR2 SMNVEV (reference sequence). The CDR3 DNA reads TGTGCCAGCAGTGTCTCCGGACTGATTTACGGCTACACCTTC. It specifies CASSVSGLIYGYTF.

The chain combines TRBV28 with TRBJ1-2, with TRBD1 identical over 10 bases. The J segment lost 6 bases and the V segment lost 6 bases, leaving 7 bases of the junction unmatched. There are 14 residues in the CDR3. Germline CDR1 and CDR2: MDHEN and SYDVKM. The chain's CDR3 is CASSAGQGYDGYTF. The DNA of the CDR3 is TGTGCCAGCAGCGCGGGACAGGGGTACGATGGCTACACCTTC.